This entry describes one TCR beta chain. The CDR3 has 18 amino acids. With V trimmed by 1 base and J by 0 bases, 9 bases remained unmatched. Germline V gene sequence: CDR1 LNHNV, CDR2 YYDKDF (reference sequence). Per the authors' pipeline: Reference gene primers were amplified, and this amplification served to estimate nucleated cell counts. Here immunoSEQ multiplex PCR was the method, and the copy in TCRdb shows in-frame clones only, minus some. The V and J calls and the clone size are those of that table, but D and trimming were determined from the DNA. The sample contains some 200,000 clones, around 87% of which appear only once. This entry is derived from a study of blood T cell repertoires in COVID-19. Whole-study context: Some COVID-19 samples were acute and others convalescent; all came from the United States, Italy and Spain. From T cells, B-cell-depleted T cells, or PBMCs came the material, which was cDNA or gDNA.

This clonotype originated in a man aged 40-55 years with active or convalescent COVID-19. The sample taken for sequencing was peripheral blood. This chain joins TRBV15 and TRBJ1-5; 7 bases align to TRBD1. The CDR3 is CATSRGRQGLASNQPQHF. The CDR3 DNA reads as TGTGCCACCAGCAGAGGAAGACAGGGATTAGCTAGCAATCAGCCCCAGCATTTT.